The sequence of this T cell receptor (beta chain) was determined in a study of blood T cells in healthy people across ages. General study points: Naive CD4+ cell counts and diversity both ran higher in long-lived than in aged donors.

The use of a sample-barcoded 5' primer and a J-beta primer mix characterized a second PCR of about 7 to 12 cycles. TCRdb analysed the 5' RACE reads with MiXCR anew, one entry per CDR3 protein. The sample holds 700,000 or so distinct CDR3 sequences, about 20% seen once. V was clipped by 2 bases and J by 0 bases; unmatched bases: 9. The CDR3 extends over 17 amino acids. Germline V gene lookup returns CDR1 SGDLS and CDR2 YYNGEE. About this clonotype itself: The antigen is unknown.

The chain has TRBV9 and TRBJ1-2; TRBD1 matches 8 bases. This clonotype was obtained from a man between 65 and 79 years old in good health. Sequenced material: blood. CDR3 in DNA: TGTGCCAGCAGCGTGGGGGCCAGGGGGCGAGCTAACTATGGCTACACCTTC. Translation gives CASSVGARGRANYGYTF. Based on the CDR3 plus reference TRBV9 and TRBJ1-2, the full variable domain is DSGVTQTPKHLITATGQRVTLRCSPRSGDLSVYWYQQSLDQGLQFLIQYYNGEERAKGNILERFSAQQFPDLHSELNLSSLELGDSALYFCASSVGARGRANYGYTFGSGTRLTVV.